Below, 25 T cell receptor beta chains from the same sample are listed, as sequenced in a study of CD8 T cells in ankylosing spondylitis. Using its own MiXCR run on the 5' RACE reads, TCRdb lists one record per CDR3 protein. The sample holds approximately 42,000 distinct CDR3 sequences, more than 3% seen once. The specimen sequenced was blood, either unsorted or a sorted T cell fraction (not recorded which). The receptors derive from a female donor with ankylosing spondylitis or in good health (not recorded which).

The sample holds many counts of this clonotype. The J gene is TRBJ2-1, the V gene TRBV9; D tentatively reads TRBD1 or TRBD2 (5 bases each). The V and J ends lost 4 bases and 4 bases respectively, with 15 bases between them. Per the germline V gene, CDR1 is SGDLS and CDR2 is YYNGEE. CDR3 length: 15 residues. CDR3 sequence (DNA): TGTGCCAGCAGCCCCCCTCCCGGGGCGTACAATGAGCAGTTCTTC. It encodes CASSPPPGAYNEQFF.

This clonotype has a count of ten or more. This chain links TRBV9 with TRBJ2-2, with 9 bases matching TRBD1. Germline V lookup: CDR1 SGDLS, CDR2 YYNGEE. The CDR3 has 15 amino acids. V lost 4 bases and J lost 4; bases outside the gene matches: 5. The CDR3: CASSRTGGGTGELFF. In DNA, the CDR3 is TGTGCCAGCAGCCGAACAGGGGGCGGCACCGGGGAGCTGTTTTTT. The full variable domain, its missing parts supplied by reference TRBV9 and TRBJ2-2, is DSGVTQTPKHLITATGQRVTLRCSPRSGDLSVYWYQQSLDQGLQFLIQYYNGEERAKGNILERFSAQQFPDLHSELNLSSLELGDSALYFCASSRTGGGTGELFFGEGSRLTVL.

At least ten counts were recorded for this clonotype. The chain links TRBV9 to TRBJ1-5, with TRBD1 matching over 7 bases. V was clipped by 4 bases and J by 4 bases; unmatched bases: 8. This CDR3 is built from 15 residues. Germline assignment: CDR1 SGDLS and CDR2 YYNGEE. This chain's CDR3 is CASSSTGQTNQPQHF. CDR3 in DNA: TGTGCCAGCAGCTCCACGGGACAGACTAATCAGCCCCAGCATTTT. The full variable domain, in which reference TRBV9 and TRBJ1-5 provide the parts outside the CDR3, is DSGVTQTPKHLITATGQRVTLRCSPRSGDLSVYWYQQSLDQGLQFLIQYYNGEERAKGNILERFSAQQFPDLHSELNLSSLELGDSALYFCASSSTGQTNQPQHFGDGTRLSIL.

Comment on this clonotype: Just one base apart from a much larger clone, this may be a read error. CDR3 region: CASSPETGSSYNEQFF. The CDR3 bases are TGTGCCAGCAGCCCGGAGACAGGGAGCTCCTACAATGAGCAGTTCTTC. J is TRBJ2-1 and V is TRBV9, with TRBD1 matching 7 bases. From germline, CDR1 is SGDLS and CDR2 YYNGEE. After removal of 4 bases from V and 0 bases from J, the junction contained 7 bases not matched to a gene. The length of the CDR3 is 16 residues.

This clonotype occurred many times. This chain uses TRBV9 with TRBJ2-7; D uncertain. The length of the CDR3 is 13 residues. Trimming removed 4 bases at V and 0 bases at J, with 8 bases between. Germline V gene sequence: CDR1 SGDLS, CDR2 YYNGEE. The CDR3 loop reads CASSKDISYEQYF. DNA for the CDR3: TGTGCCAGCAGCAAAGACATCTCCTACGAGCAGTACTTC.

This clonotype was counted ten times or more. The genes are TRBV9 and TRBJ2-7, with 8 bases aligning to TRBD2. This CDR3 has 15 amino acids. V lost 0 bases to trimming and J lost 6 bases; unmatched junction nucleotides: 8. Germline-derived CDR1 and CDR2 are SGDLS and YYNGEE. The CDR3 DNA sequence: TGTGCCAGCAGCGTAGAACTAGCGGAGTCATCCGAGCAGTACTTC. It translates to CASSVELAESSEQYF. Complete variable domain (other parts from reference TRBV9 and TRBJ2-7): DSGVTQTPKHLITATGQRVTLRCSPRSGDLSVYWYQQSLDQGLQFLIQYYNGEERAKGNILERFSAQQFPDLHSELNLSSLELGDSALYFCASSVELAESSEQYFGPGTRLTVT.

The gene calls are TRBV9 and TRBJ2-3; D is undetermined. The V and J ends lost 0 bases and 6 bases respectively, with 14 bases between them. Germline V gene lookup returns CDR1 SGDLS and CDR2 YYNGEE. CDR3 length: 15 amino acids. CDR3 sequence reads: CASSVGLGLEDTQYF. In nucleotides, the CDR3 is TGTGCCAGCAGCGTAGGGTTAGGGCTAGAGGATACGCAGTATTTT.

At least ten counts were recorded for this clonotype. CDR3 bases: TGTGCCAGCAGCGCCCAAGGGGGGGGAGGGGACACTGAAGCTTTCTTT. Translation gives CASSAQGGGGDTEAFF. The chain links TRBV9 to TRBJ1-1; weak D call: TRBD1 (6 bases). The germline V gene has CDR1 SGDLS and CDR2 YYNGEE. The V end was cut by 3 bases, the J end by 3 bases, with 18 bases between. This CDR3 is 16 amino acids long.

The rearrangement uses TRBV9 and TRBJ2-3, with D maybe TRBD2 (6 bases). Trimming shortened V by 3 bases and J by 2 bases, and 13 bases separated the two germline ends. The CDR3 totals 15 residues. Per germline, CDR1 SGDLS and CDR2 YYNGEE. The CDR3 region has the DNA TGTGCCAGCAGCGAGGGACTTCAACACACAGATACGCAGTATTTT. This sequence encodes CASSEGLQHTDTQYF.

The sample holds many counts of this clonotype. The chain combines TRBV9 with TRBJ2-1; D gene unclear. CDR1 SGDLS and CDR2 YYNGEE come from the germline V gene. Trimming pared 3 bases from V and 6 bases from J, leaving 13 bases between. The CDR3 consists of 14 residues. In DNA form, the CDR3 reads TGTGCCAGCAGCGCCGACATAGTCGGCAATGAGCAGTTCTTC. Protein product: CASSADIVGNEQFF.

This clonotype was found a few times. The V gene is TRBV9, the J gene TRBJ2-7, with TRBD1 identical over 9 bases. CDR1 and CDR2 (germline): SGDLS, YYNGEE. V lost 4 bases to trimming and J lost 1 base; unmatched junction nucleotides: 15. This CDR3 region has 18 residues. CDR3 sequence reads: CASSPSRDRAGQSYEQYF. The DNA for the CDR3 is TGTGCCAGCAGCCCGTCCCGGGACAGGGCCGGACAATCCTACGAGCAGTACTTC.

Notes on this clonotype: A read error may explain this, as a much larger clone is one base away. This chain links TRBV9 with TRBJ1-1, with no clear D. The V and J ends lost 0 bases and 3 bases respectively, with 3 bases between them. The CDR3 length is 12 residues. Germline V gene lookup returns CDR1 SGDLS and CDR2 YYNGEE. In DNA, the CDR3 is TGTGCCAGCAGCGTAGTCGACACTGAAGCTTTCTTT. Translation: CASSVVDTEAFF.

This clonotype was seen many times. This sequence joins TRBV9 and TRBJ1-6; D remains unclear. Germline V gene data show CDR1 as SGDLS and CDR2 as YYNGEE. V was clipped by 0 bases and J by 11 bases, with 15 bases between them. CDR3 length equals 15 residues. Written as DNA, the CDR3 is TGTGCCAGCAGCGTAGCTGAGGCCTCTGGAACACCCCTCCACTTT. Its protein is CASSVAEASGTPLHF.

The chain recombines TRBV9 with TRBJ2-3; 9 bases are a match to TRBD2. Germline V CDR1 and CDR2: SGDLS, YYNGEE. J lost 4 bases, V lost 0 bases, and 6 bases had no gene match. CDR3 length equals 16 residues. The CDR3 sequence is CASSVGGVAGADTQYF. As DNA, the CDR3 is TGTGCCAGCAGCGTAGGGGGGGTAGCGGGGGCAGATACGCAGTATTTT.

The chain uses TRBV9 and TRBJ2-3, with a possible D match to TRBD2 (7 bases). Trimming took 4 bases from V and 4 from J, leaving 19 bases between them. Per germline, CDR1 SGDLS and CDR2 YYNGEE. The CDR3 runs to 16 residues. This chain's CDR3 is CASSPPRGGRADTQYF. The CDR3 bases are TGTGCCAGCAGCCCCCCTAGGGGGGGCCGCGCAGATACGCAGTATTTT.

This clonotype was seen at least ten times. V and J are TRBV9 and TRBJ2-5, with 7 bases identical to TRBD2. Germline loops: CDR1 SGDLS, CDR2 YYNGEE. Trimming cost V 0 bases and J 4 bases; bases outside gene matches: 9. The length of the CDR3 is 16 residues. The CDR3 DNA follows: TGTGCCAGCAGCGTAGGGGTCAGCGGGGAGGGAGAGACCCAGTACTTC. It specifies CASSVGVSGEGETQYF.

About this clonotype itself: A read error may explain this, as a much larger clone is one base away. Likely a read error: the CDR3 ends without its conserved phenylalanine or tryptophan. The gene calls are TRBV9 and TRBJ2-1; the D gene is possibly TRBD2 (7 bases). The CDR3 loop spans 16 amino acids. Germline V lookup: CDR1 SGDLS, CDR2 YYNGEE. V dropped 3 bases and J dropped 2 bases, with 15 bases sitting between them. In DNA, the CDR3 is TGTGCCAGCAGCGCGTACAGGGAGGGGCCCTACAATGAGCAGTTCTAC. Residues: CASSAYREGPYNEQFY.

This clonotype has a count of ten or more. This sequence joins TRBV9 and TRBJ2-3, with TRBD2 matching 11 bases. The CDR3 totals 15 residues. Germline V lookup: CDR1 SGDLS, CDR2 YYNGEE. V was pared by 0 bases and J by 6 bases, with 3 bases of the junction left unmatched. The DNA of the CDR3 is TGTGCCAGCAGCGTAGTGACTAGCGGGGCCGATACGCAGTATTTT. This translates into CASSVVTSGADTQYF.

V and J are TRBV9 and TRBJ2-5, with 10 positions matching TRBD2. This CDR3 is built from 16 residues. V lost 0 bases and J lost 4; bases outside the gene matches: 6. CDR1 is SGDLS and CDR2 is YYNGEE in the germline V gene. CDR3 region: CASSVVGAGGLETQYF. In DNA, the CDR3 is TGTGCCAGCAGCGTAGTGGGAGCGGGGGGGCTAGAGACCCAGTACTTC.

V gene TRBV9 combines with J gene TRBJ2-4; 7 bases map to TRBD2. CDR3 length: 15 amino acids. J gave up 6 bases and V 0 bases, and 6 bases lay outside the gene matches. CDR1 SGDLS and CDR2 YYNGEE come from the germline V gene. The CDR3: CASSVGPSGLNIQYF. In nucleotides, the CDR3 is TGTGCCAGCAGCGTAGGGCCTAGCGGTCTAAACATTCAGTACTTC.

There are many counts of this clonotype. This sequence joins TRBV9 and TRBJ1-4, with unresolved D. Germline CDR1 is SGDLS and CDR2 is YYNGEE. This CDR3 has 16 amino acids. V lost 2 bases to trimming and J lost 3 bases, with 14 bases between them. CDR3 amino acids: CASSVQASVANEKLFF. The DNA of the CDR3 is TGTGCCAGCAGCGTCCAAGCCTCCGTAGCTAATGAAAAACTGTTTTTT.

Many counts were recorded for this clonotype. The chain recombines TRBV9 with TRBJ1-2, with D unclear. This CDR3 is built from 13 residues. Germline V gene data show CDR1 as SGDLS and CDR2 as YYNGEE. Trimming removed 3 bases at V and 1 base at J, with 7 bases between. For the CDR3, the DNA is TGTGCCAGCAGCGCGGAGGATAACTATGGCTACACCTTC. This sequence encodes CASSAEDNYGYTF.

This clonotype was observed at least ten times. The genes are TRBV9 and TRBJ2-3; weak D call: TRBD1 (5 bases). V gave up 4 bases and J gave up 0 bases, with 15 bases separating them. This CDR3 comprises 16 residues. Germline CDR1 and CDR2: SGDLS and YYNGEE. In DNA, the CDR3 is TGTGCCAGCAGCTCCAGGGTCCTATCTAGCACAGATACGCAGTATTTT. Its protein is CASSSRVLSSTDTQYF.

This clonotype occurred a few times. The J gene is TRBJ2-2, the V gene TRBV9, with 8 bases fitting TRBD1. The V segment lost 3 bases and the J segment 6 bases; nucleotides outside the gene matches: 10. Looked up from germline, CDR1 is SGDLS and CDR2 is YYNGEE. The CDR3 contains 16 residues. CDR3 DNA: TGTGCCAGCAGCGCCGGCGGACAGGGTAATTCCGGGGAGCTGTTTTTT. Translating gives CASSAGGQGNSGELFF.

The table lists this clonotype with many counts. The V and J genes are TRBV9 and TRBJ1-1; D may be TRBD1 (5 bases). The length of the CDR3 is 15 residues. Germline CDR1 is SGDLS and CDR2 is YYNGEE. V lost 3 bases, J lost 6 bases, and 18 bases lay in between. The CDR3 bases are TGTGCCAGCAGCGCGGCGCCCATGACAGACGCTGAAGCTTTCTTT. Translation gives CASSAAPMTDAEAFF.